One sample yielded the 9 T cell receptor beta chains listed below, sequenced in a study of T cells expressing NK-cell markers. From the 5' RACE reads, TCRdb lists one entry per CDR3 protein and no DNA. With approximately 460,000 distinct CDR3 sequences in the sample, the ten largest clones hold 6% to 9.5%. The material sequenced was blood T cells: a sorted CD56 or NKG2C T cell subset, CD4+ or CD8+ T cells, or bulk PBMC T cells (not recorded which). These receptors were taken from a woman between 18 and 70 years old in good health.

V is TRBV6-5 and J is TRBJ1-3; TCRdb proposes TRBD1, but this gene call is untestable without DNA. This CDR3 is 15 amino acids long. Per the germline V gene, CDR1 is MNHEY and CDR2 is SVGAGI. The CDR3 reads CASSYAGIDGNTIYF.

The chain has TRBV6-1 and TRBJ2-5; TCRdb names TRBD1, which stays unverified in the absence of DNA. CDR3 length equals 14 residues. CDR1 is MNHNS, CDR2 SASEGT, per germline. The CDR3 loop is CASRRQGGQETQYF.

The chain recombines TRBV11-2 with TRBJ2-2; with no DNA, the TCRdb D assignment of TRBD1 cannot be verified. CDR1 SGHAT and CDR2 FQNNGV come from the germline V gene. The CDR3 length is 15 residues. Here the CDR3 reads CASSFRDRGNGELFF.

The rearrangement links TRBV6-5 to TRBJ1-2; checking the TCRdb D call of TRBD1 is not possible without DNA. This CDR3 contains 14 residues. Germline V CDR1 and CDR2: MNHEY, SVGAGI. The CDR3 sequence: CASSYRGGLYGYTF.

This sequence joins TRBV27 and TRBJ2-5; TCRdb lists TRBD1, though no DNA is available to test this call. The CDR3 covers 19 residues. The germline CDR1 and CDR2 sequences are MNHEY and SMNVEV (reference sequence). CDR3 residues: CASSLSPPRGVAPSETQYF.

The genes are TRBV11-2 and TRBJ2-2; TCRdb reports TRBD2, a call that lacks DNA to check it against. This CDR3 comprises 16 residues. Per the germline V gene, CDR1 is SGHAT and CDR2 is FQNNGV. The CDR3 spells CASSSGTSGPTGELFF.

The V call is TRBV18, the J call TRBJ2-5; no DNA is available, so the TRBD1 call from TCRdb remains unchecked. The germline V gene has CDR1 KGHSH and CDR2 LQKENI. The CDR3 runs 14 residues. The CDR3 reads CASSQTGAQETQYF.

This rearrangement joins TRBV11-2 to TRBJ2-7; TCRdb reports TRBD2, a call that lacks DNA to check it against. CDR1 SGHAT and CDR2 FQNNGV come from the germline V gene. CDR3 length: 14 residues. CDR3 residues: CASSFAGLALEQYF.

V usage is TRBV21-1 and J usage is TRBJ2-4. TRBV21-1 is assigned pseudogene status. The CDR3 spans 13 residues. CDR3: CASSKEARVVQYF.